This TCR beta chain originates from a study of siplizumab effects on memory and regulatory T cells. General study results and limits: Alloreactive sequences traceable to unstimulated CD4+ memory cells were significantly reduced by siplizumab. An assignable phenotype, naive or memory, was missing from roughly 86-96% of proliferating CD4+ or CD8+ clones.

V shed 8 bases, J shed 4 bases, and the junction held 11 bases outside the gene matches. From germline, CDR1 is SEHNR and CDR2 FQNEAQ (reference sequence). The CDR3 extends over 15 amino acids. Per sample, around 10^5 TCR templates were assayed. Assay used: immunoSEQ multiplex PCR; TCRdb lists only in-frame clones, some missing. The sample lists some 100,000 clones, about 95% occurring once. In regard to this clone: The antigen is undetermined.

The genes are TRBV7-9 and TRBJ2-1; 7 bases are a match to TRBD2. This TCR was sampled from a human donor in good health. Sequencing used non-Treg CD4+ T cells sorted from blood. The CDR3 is CASEMGGSRYNEQFF. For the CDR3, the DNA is TGTGCCAGCGAGATGGGCGGGAGTAGATACAATGAGCAGTTCTTC.